Shown below are 29 T cell receptor beta chains from a single sample sequenced in a study of blood T cells in healthy people across ages. Sample-barcoded 5' priming and a J-beta primer mix drove a second PCR of about 6 to 12 cycles. In TCRdb, the 5' RACE reads were re-called with MiXCR into one record per CDR3 protein. Here the sample spans 1.5 million to 2 million distinct CDR3 sequences, about 35% being singletons. The sample taken for sequencing was blood. These receptors came from a woman aged 30 to 39 in good health.

This chain joins TRBV12-3 or TRBV12-4 and TRBJ1-2; D perhaps matches TRBD1 (5 bases). V was pared by 3 bases and J by 4 bases, with 9 bases between. The CDR3 runs 13 residues. CDR3 region: CASSFPGTYGYTF. The CDR3 DNA sequence: TGTGCCAGCAGTTTCCCCGGGACCTATGGCTACACCTTC.

V usage is TRBV2 and J usage is TRBJ2-5, with 7 bases identical to TRBD1. V lost 3 bases, J lost 5 bases, and 6 bases stayed unmatched. This CDR3 has 14 residues. CDR1 is SNHLY and CDR2 is FYNNEI in the germline V gene. CDR3 sequence (DNA): TGTGCCAGCAGTGACGGGACAGCCGAGGAGACCCAGTACTTC. Its translation is CASSDGTAEETQYF.

The chain has TRBV6-6 and TRBJ1-2; TRBD1 might be the D (6 bases). Germline V gene sequence: CDR1 MNHNY, CDR2 SVGAGI (reference sequence). V was shortened by 6 bases and J by 6 bases, with 17 bases between the two germline ends. CDR3 size: 14 residues. This CDR3 is CASRDRSGADGYTF. The CDR3, as DNA: TGTGCCAGCAGAGATCGTTCAGGGGCGGATGGCTACACCTTC.

The rearrangement uses TRBV4-2 and TRBJ1-5, with a weak D call TRBD1 (6 bases). V lost 0 bases and J 5 bases, leaving 11 bases between the germline ends. Germline V lookup: CDR1 LGHNA, CDR2 YNFKEQ. CDR3 length: 15 residues. CDR3 in DNA: TGTGCCAGCAGCCAAGATCCGCAGGGGTATCAGCCCCAGCATTTT. Translated, it gives CASSQDPQGYQPQHF.

This chain connects TRBV29-1 to TRBJ1-1; maybe TRBD1 (5 bases). In germline, CDR1 is SQVTM, CDR2 ANQGSEA. The V and J ends lost 1 base and 1 base respectively, with 7 bases between them. The CDR3 has 13 amino acids. CDR3 sequence reads: CSVEARENTEAFF. In nucleotides, the CDR3 is TGCAGCGTTGAAGCCAGGGAGAACACTGAAGCTTTCTTT.

This rearrangement joins TRBV30 to TRBJ2-5; TRBD2 might be the D (5 bases). V lost 5 bases, J lost 4 bases, and 11 bases lay in between. There are 12 residues in the CDR3. Germline lookup yields CDR1 GTSNPN and CDR2 SVGIG (reference sequence). CDR3 DNA sequence: TGTGCCTGGTCCCCCCGGGGAGAGACCCAGTACTTC. It encodes CAWSPRGETQYF.

The chain employs TRBV3-1 and TRBJ1-5; D ambiguous. V was pared by 6 bases and J by 4 bases, with 13 bases between. CDR1 LGHDT and CDR2 YNNKEL come from the germline V gene (reference sequence). This CDR3 has 14 residues. Here the CDR3 DNA reads TGTGCCAGCAGTCCCGCCTTTAAGAATCAGCCCCAGCATTTT. This gives the protein CASSPAFKNQPQHF.

The chain has TRBV12-5 and TRBJ1-1, with a tentative D call TRBD1 (6 bases). The V end lost 6 bases, the J end lost 4 bases, and 18 bases lay between the germline ends. The CDR3 runs to 15 residues. Germline lookup yields CDR1 LGHNT and CDR2 FRNRAP. The CDR3 DNA reads as TGTGCTAGTGGCGTCGAGGGGGTTCGTGGCACTGAAGCTTTCTTT. Translated: CASGVEGVRGTEAFF.

A note on this clonotype: Just one base apart from a much larger clone, this may be a read error. This chain connects TRBV10-3 to TRBJ2-3; TRBD2 matches 13 bases. Germline V CDR1 and CDR2: ENHRY, SYGVKD. The CDR3 has 16 amino acids. CDR3 amino acids: CTISEGTSGITDTQYF. CDR3 DNA sequence: TGTACCATCAGTGAGGGGACTAGCGGGATCACAGATACGCAGTATTTT.

This sequence joins TRBV20-1 and TRBJ2-3; 7 bases match TRBD1. With 0 bases clipped from V and 4 bases from J, the junction kept 7 bases outside the gene matches. The CDR3 is 15 residues long. Germline V lookup: CDR1 DFQATT, CDR2 SNEGSKA (reference sequence). The CDR3 DNA reads TGCAGTGCTAGAGATAGACAGGGTGGGGCAGATACGCAGTATTTT. Translated, it gives CSARDRQGGADTQYF.

V and J are TRBV4-1 and TRBJ2-7; D not resolved. The CDR3 covers 15 residues. The ends were cut back, 0 bases at V and 3 bases at J, with 12 bases in the middle. CDR1 is MGHRA and CDR2 is YSYEKL in the germline V gene. The CDR3 spells CASSQDALKIYEQYF. CDR3 coding DNA: TGCGCCAGCAGCCAAGATGCACTTAAAATCTACGAGCAGTACTTC.

This clonotype was counted between two and nine times. A read error is possible here, since a much larger clone lies one base away. The chain recombines TRBV29-1 with TRBJ2-6; D perhaps matches TRBD1 (5 bases). Germline CDR1 is SQVTM and CDR2 is ANQGSEA. There are 13 residues in the CDR3. Here the CDR3 reads CSVRISGASVLTF. CDR3 DNA: TGCAGCGTTAGGATCTCTGGGGCCAGCGTCCTGACTTTC.

This clonotype was observed many times. The rearrangement joins TRBV18 to TRBJ2-5, with 12 bases fitting TRBD2. The ends lost 1 base at V and 3 bases at J; junction bases unmatched: 0. Per germline, CDR1 KGHSH and CDR2 LQKENI. CDR3 length: 15 amino acids. The CDR3 is CASSPRTSGEETQYF. The CDR3 DNA sequence: TGTGCCAGCTCACCACGGACTAGCGGGGAAGAGACCCAGTACTTC.

This clonotype appeared a few times. This chain links TRBV25-1 with TRBJ1-1, with D hard to call. Germline V lookup: CDR1 MGHDK, CDR2 SYGVNS. CDR3 size: 13 residues. With 1 base removed from V and 5 bases from J, the gap between germline ends came to 8 bases. The CDR3 DNA reads TGTGCCAGCAGTGAATCCGGAGGTACTGAAGCTTTCTTT. This translates into CASSESGGTEAFF.

This clonotype was seen a few times. The chain combines TRBV7-9 with TRBJ2-1; 9 positions agree with TRBD1. Trimming took 5 bases from V and 2 from J; bases not matched to a gene: 7. The CDR3 sequence is 16 residues long. Looked up from germline, CDR1 is SEHNR and CDR2 is FQNEAQ (reference sequence). CDR3 loop: CASSPTGGYTYNEQFF. In DNA form, the CDR3 reads TGTGCCAGCAGCCCTACAGGGGGCTATACCTACAATGAGCAGTTCTTC.

This clonotype appeared a few times. For the CDR3, the DNA is TGTGCCAACGCCGGGACAGGGCATGGTCAGCCCCAGCATTTT. Protein: CANAGTGHGQPQHF. The chain uses TRBV12-3 or TRBV12-4 and TRBJ1-5; TRBD1 matches 9 bases. This CDR3 spans 14 amino acids. The V segment lost 10 bases and the J segment 6 bases; nucleotides outside the gene matches: 10.

This clonotype was observed at least ten times. J is TRBJ2-3 and V is TRBV20-1; weak D call: TRBD1 (6 bases). This CDR3 comprises 16 residues. Per germline, CDR1 DFQATT and CDR2 SNEGSKA (reference sequence). Trimming removed 0 bases at V and 5 bases at J, with 18 bases between. The CDR3 bases are TGCAGTGCTAGAGATCTTGGACAGCTGGCTGAAGATACGCAGTATTTT. Its translation is CSARDLGQLAEDTQYF.

Comment on this clonotype: Given a much more abundant clone one base away, this may be a read error. This chain uses TRBV6-5 with TRBJ2-1, with D perhaps TRBD2 (6 bases). Germline V lookup: CDR1 MNHEY, CDR2 SVGAGI. This CDR3 comprises 14 residues. The CDR3 coding sequence is TGTGCCAGCAGAGGTAGGGCGGGGTACAATGAGCGGTTCTTC. This codes for CASRGRAGYNERFF.

This chain joins TRBV5-1 and TRBJ2-3; D remains unclear. Trimming took off 0 bases at V and 0 bases at J, with 8 bases between the two ends. Germline CDR1 reads SGHRS; CDR2 reads YFSETQ. The CDR3 extends over 15 amino acids. CDR3 in DNA: TGCGCCAGCAGCTTGGAACCGTATAGCACAGATACGCAGTATTTT. Its protein product is CASSLEPYSTDTQYF.

This sequence joins TRBV7-9 and TRBJ2-1, with 11 bases identical to TRBD2. This CDR3 comprises 16 residues. V was clipped by 5 bases and J by 6 bases; unmatched bases: 9. Germline V lookup: CDR1 SEHNR, CDR2 FQNEAQ (reference sequence). CDR3 coding DNA: TGTGCCAGCAGCCAAGGGACTAGCGGACGGGTCAATGAGCAGTTCTTC. Protein: CASSQGTSGRVNEQFF.

Only a few counts were recorded for this clonotype. The germline gene is not matched at one end of the junction; a read error may be the cause. The J gene is TRBJ2-2, the V gene TRBV9; the D gene is possibly TRBD2 (7 bases). Germline assignment: CDR1 SGDLS and CDR2 YYNGEE. The CDR3 has 17 residues. The CDR3 nucleotides read TGTGTCAGCAACCCGGTCGGGGGGCCGACGAACACCGGGGAGTTGTTTTTT. This sequence encodes CVSNPVGGPTNTGELFF.

This clonotype was counted ten times or more. This chain uses TRBV5-6 with TRBJ2-5; D call uncertain. Trimming shortened V by 0 bases and J by 7 bases, and 4 bases separated the two germline ends. Germline loops: CDR1 SGHDT, CDR2 YYEEEE. This CDR3 is built from 11 residues. CDR3 protein: CASSLGTTQYF. The CDR3 DNA reads TGTGCCAGCAGCTTGGGGACGACCCAGTACTTC.

This clonotype has a handful of counts. The gene calls are TRBV7-8 and TRBJ1-2; TRBD1 is a possible D gene (6 bases). The CDR3 consists of 14 residues. V lost 5 bases and J 8 bases, leaving 18 bases between the germline ends. Germline CDR1 is SGHVS and CDR2 is FQNEAQ. CDR3 in amino acids: CASSRTVVLGGYTF. The CDR3 DNA follows: TGTGCCAGCAGCCGGACAGTAGTACTAGGGGGCTACACCTTC.

This clonotype was counted only a few times. The rearrangement joins TRBV27 to TRBJ1-1; D unclear. The CDR3 length is 14 residues. V was clipped by 2 bases and J by 1 base, with 8 bases between them. Germline V lookup: CDR1 MNHEY, CDR2 SMNVEV (reference sequence). CDR3 nucleotides: TGTGCCAGCAGTTTAGAGGCGGCGAACACTGAAGCTTTCTTT. Its protein product is CASSLEAANTEAFF.

This clonotype showed up just a few times. The V gene is TRBV27, the J gene TRBJ2-7, with D hard to call. Between the trimmed V and J ends, which lost 6 bases and 0 bases, there was a span of 12 bases. CDR3 length: 14 residues. CDR1 is MNHEY, CDR2 SMNVEV, per germline (reference sequence). The CDR3, as DNA: TGTGCCAGCAGCGTCGACGCATACTCCTACGAGCAGTACTTC. It is translated as CASSVDAYSYEQYF.

With regard to this clonotype: This may stem from a read error, because a much larger clone lies one nucleotide away. This rearrangement joins TRBV20-1 to TRBJ2-6; tentatively, D is TRBD1 (5 bases). The CDR3 is 14 residues long. Per germline, CDR1 DFQATT and CDR2 SNEGSKA (reference sequence). The CDR3 loop reads CSARTVPGANVRTF. The CDR3 nucleotides are TGCAGTGCCAGAACAGTCCCTGGGGCCAACGTCCGGACTTTC.

The V call is TRBV4-2, the J call TRBJ2-3; TRBD2 matches 8 bases. Germline V gene sequence: CDR1 LGHNA, CDR2 YNFKEQ. This CDR3 contains 17 residues. V trimming: 0 bases; J trimming: 4 bases; junction bases outside the gene matches: 9. As DNA, the CDR3 is TGTGCCAGCAGCCAAGAGGTGTACGGGGGGGCAGCAGATACGCAGTATTTT. This gives the protein CASSQEVYGGAADTQYF.

This clonotype appeared a few times. V gene TRBV7-2 combines with J gene TRBJ1-2; no firm D call. V lost 5 bases and J 1 base, leaving 14 bases between the germline ends. The V gene's germline CDR1 is SGHTA and CDR2 FQGNSA. The CDR3 extends over 15 amino acids. The chain's CDR3 is CASSPDLLVNYGYTF. In DNA form, the CDR3 reads TGTGCCAGCAGCCCGGACCTTTTGGTTAACTATGGCTACACCTTC.

This clonotype has just a few counts. This sequence joins TRBV6-2 or TRBV6-3 and TRBJ2-3, with D perhaps TRBD1 (5 bases). Trimming removed 0 bases at V and 6 bases at J, with 13 bases between. The CDR3 length is 15 residues. The germline V gene encodes CDR1 MNHEY and CDR2 SVGEGT. The CDR3 sequence is CASSYSEGDRDTQYF. The CDR3 DNA sequence: TGTGCCAGCAGTTACTCGGAAGGGGATCGCGATACGCAGTATTTT.